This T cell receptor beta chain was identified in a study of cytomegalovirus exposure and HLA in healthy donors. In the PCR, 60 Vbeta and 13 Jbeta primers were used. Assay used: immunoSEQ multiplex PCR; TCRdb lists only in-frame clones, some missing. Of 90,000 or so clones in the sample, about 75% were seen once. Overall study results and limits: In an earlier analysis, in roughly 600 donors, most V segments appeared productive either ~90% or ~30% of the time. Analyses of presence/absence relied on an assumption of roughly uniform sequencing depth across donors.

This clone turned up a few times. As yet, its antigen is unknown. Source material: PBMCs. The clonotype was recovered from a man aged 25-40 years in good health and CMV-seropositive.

The CDR3 region is CASSKGQGNTEAFF. CDR3 DNA sequence: TGTGCCAGCAGCAAGGGACAGGGGAACACTGAAGCTTTCTTT. This sequence joins TRBV5-5 and TRBJ1-1; 9 nucleotides agree with TRBD1. CDR1 and CDR2 from the germline V gene are SGHKS and YYEKEE (reference sequence). This CDR3 spans 14 amino acids. V dropped 4 bases and J dropped 1; count of bases not matched to a gene: 2.